This is a list of T cell receptor beta chains from one sample in a study of cytomegalovirus exposure and HLA in healthy donors. Produced via immunoSEQ multiplex PCR; TCRdb's table is partial and in-frame only. The sample yields under 200,000 clones, 86% seen once. The sequenced sample consisted of PBMCs. Every receptor here comes from a woman aged 25 to 45 in good health and CMV-seronegative. Both conserved end residues are part of each CDR3. A D gene is named only where the DNA matches it firmly. Only some rows state a clone size, as once, few, many or a class for expanded clones.

v_gene	d_gene	j_gene	abundance	CDR3aa	CDR3nt
TRBV28	.	TRBJ2-1	.	CASSSAALYRENEQFF	TGTGCCAGCAGTTCGGCAGCTTTGTACAGGGAGAATGAGCAGTTCTTC
TRBV16	TRBD2	TRBJ2-5	.	CASSHLAGVETQYF	TGTGCCAGCAGCCATCTAGCGGGAGTAGAGACCCAGTACTTC
TRBV2	.	TRBJ2-1	.	CASRGTGTEQFF	TGTGCCAGCAGGGGTACGGGAACTGAGCAGTTCTTC
TRBV2	.	TRBJ1-1	.	CAKLKGEAEAFF	TGTGCCAAACTTAAAGGGGAGGCTGAAGCTTTCTTT
TRBV6-1	TRBD1	TRBJ1-5	.	CASTNGTAPRAQHF	TGTGCCAGCACCAACGGGACAGCGCCTAGAGCCCAGCATTTT
TRBV28	.	TRBJ2-1	.	CALSTRAYNEQFF	TGTGCCCTAAGCACTAGAGCTTACAATGAGCAGTTCTTC
TRBV6-1	.	TRBJ1-2	.	CASSGSSIHYGYTF	TGTGCCAGCAGTGGAAGTAGCATCCACTATGGCTACACCTTC
TRBV11-2	TRBD2	TRBJ2-5	.	CASSNSGTRETQYF	TGTGCCAGCAGCAATAGCGGGACAAGGGAGACCCAGTACTTC
TRBV19	TRBD1	TRBJ1-4	.	CASSTPDRGHNEKLFF	TGTGCCAGTAGTACCCCCGACAGGGGCCACAATGAAAAACTGTTTTTT
TRBV5-4	TRBD1	TRBJ2-7	few	CASSYNPGTGGYEQYF	TGTGCCAGCAGCTACAATCCCGGGACAGGGGGGTACGAGCAGTACTTC
TRBV7-2	TRBD2	TRBJ2-5	.	CASSLTLAEGETQYF	TGTGCCAGCAGCTTAACCCTAGCGGAGGGAGAGACCCAGTACTTC
TRBV7-9	.	TRBJ2-2	.	CASSLAGASGELFF	TGTGCCAGCAGCTTAGCGGGGGCTAGCGGGGAGCTGTTTTTT
TRBV29-1	.	TRBJ2-1	.	CSVEGESAGILYNEQFF	TGCAGCGTTGAAGGAGAGTCGGCGGGGATACTGTACAATGAGCAGTTCTTC
TRBV9	.	TRBJ2-1	once	CASSIDPSSYNEQFF	TGTGCCAGCAGCATCGACCCTAGCTCCTACAATGAGCAGTTCTTC
TRBV11-2	.	TRBJ2-2	.	CASSLRGGDTGELFF	TGTGCCAGCAGCTTGAGAGGGGGGGACACCGGGGAGCTGTTTTTT
TRBV19	TRBD2	TRBJ2-7	.	CATGTSGFYEQYF	TGTGCCACCGGGACTAGCGGGTTTTACGAGCAGTACTTC
TRBV28	.	TRBJ1-5	.	CASSFLGGQPQHF	TGTGCCAGCAGTTTTTTAGGGGGTCAGCCCCAGCATTTT
TRBV19	.	TRBJ2-2	.	CASSRTPGATGELFF	TGTGCCAGTAGTCGGACCCCAGGGGCCACCGGGGAGCTGTTTTTT
TRBV28	.	TRBJ2-7	.	CASSLAGYHEQYF	TGTGCCAGCAGTTTAGCAGGGTACCACGAGCAGTACTTC
TRBV19	TRBD1	TRBJ2-7	.	CASSRTGPGDEQYF	TGTGCCAGTAGTAGGACAGGCCCTGGGGACGAGCAGTACTTC
TRBV28	.	TRBJ2-6	.	CASSLWSSSGANVLTF	TGTGCCAGCAGTTTATGGAGTAGCTCTGGGGCCAACGTCCTGACTTTC
TRBV5-8	.	TRBJ1-5	few	CASSKDRNQPQHF	TGTGCCAGCAGCAAAGACAGAAATCAGCCCCAGCATTTT
TRBV13	TRBD1	TRBJ2-3	.	CASSYPGQGTDTQYF	TGTGCCAGCAGCTACCCCGGACAGGGAACAGATACGCAGTATTTT
TRBV19	TRBD2	TRBJ2-3	.	CASKVGRGGDTQYF	TGTGCCAGTAAGGTCGGGCGGGGGGGAGATACGCAGTATTTT
TRBV29-1	.	TRBJ2-3	.	CSVEAGSYPTDTQYF	TGCAGCGTTGAGGCAGGGTCGTATCCCACAGATACGCAGTATTTT
TRBV5-1	TRBD2	TRBJ2-1	once	CASSFGAGSYNEQFF	TGCGCCAGCAGCTTCGGAGCGGGGTCTTACAATGAGCAGTTCTTC
TRBV5-1	TRBD2	TRBJ2-3	.	CASGDSGGAYTQYF	TGCGCCAGCGGAGATAGCGGGGGGGCCTATACGCAGTATTTT
TRBV28	TRBD1	TRBJ2-5	.	CASSRRQGVRETQYF	TGTGCCAGCAGCCGAAGACAGGGTGTACGAGAGACCCAGTACTTC
TRBV10-3	.	TRBJ2-2	.	CATGRGVANTGELFF	TGTGCCACTGGAAGAGGCGTTGCGAACACCGGGGAGCTGTTTTTT
TRBV18	.	TRBJ1-2	.	CASSPEGDKEF	TGTGCCAGCTCACCCGAGGGGGACAAGGAGTTC
TRBV5-1	.	TRBJ2-7	.	CASSLSYRNSYEQYF	TGCGCCAGCAGCTTGTCATACAGAAACTCCTACGAGCAGTACTTC
TRBV7-2	.	TRBJ2-3	.	CASSFSPSRNTQYF	TGTGCCAGCAGCTTCTCCCCCTCCAGAAATACGCAGTATTTT
TRBV29-1	.	TRBJ1-1	.	CSLQAGPEAFF	TGCAGCCTACAAGCGGGGCCCGAAGCTTTCTTT
TRBV7-9	.	TRBJ2-7	once	CASSPGESRYEQYF	TGTGCCAGCAGCCCAGGGGAATCGAGGTACGAGCAGTACTTC
TRBV19	TRBD1	TRBJ2-3	.	CASSISHRGRPDTQYF	TGTGCCAGTAGTATCTCTCACAGGGGGAGGCCAGATACGCAGTATTTT
TRBV9	.	TRBJ1-2	.	CASSVGRGSNYGYTF	TGTGCCAGCAGCGTAGGCAGGGGATCTAACTATGGCTACACCTTC
TRBV7-9	TRBD2	TRBJ2-7	few	CASSFGGGPYEQYF	TGTGCCAGCAGCTTTGGGGGAGGGCCCTACGAGCAGTACTTC
TRBV6-1	TRBD1	TRBJ1-2	.	CASSAGTGYGYTF	TGTGCCAGCAGTGCCGGGACAGGCTATGGCTACACCTTC
TRBV6-5	.	TRBJ1-3	once	CASRFQWSSGNTIYF	TGTGCCAGCAGATTTCAGTGGAGCTCTGGAAACACCATATATTTT
TRBV21-1	.	TRBJ2-7	.	CASPSRGEQYF	TGTGCCAGTCCTAGTAGGGGCGAGCAGTACTTC
TRBV18	TRBD1	TRBJ1-2	.	CASSLQGADYGYTF	TGTGCCAGCTCATTACAGGGGGCGGACTATGGCTACACCTTC
TRBV18	TRBD1	TRBJ2-1	.	CASSPGQDNEQFF	TGTGCCAGCTCACCGGGACAGGACAATGAGCAGTTCTTC
TRBV2	.	TRBJ1-2	.	CASSPSRGINYGYTF	TGTGCCAGCAGCCCTTCCCGGGGGATTAACTATGGCTACACCTTC
TRBV29-1	.	TRBJ1-1	.	CSVARGRGTEAFF	TGCAGCGTTGCAAGGGGCAGAGGCACTGAAGCTTTCTTT
TRBV20-1	.	TRBJ2-7	.	CSAEGEYEQYF	TGCAGTGCAGAAGGGGAATACGAGCAGTACTTC
TRBV5-1	TRBD2	TRBJ2-1	.	CASSLDSGGANEQFF	TGCGCCAGCAGCTTGGATAGCGGGGGGGCTAATGAGCAGTTCTTC
TRBV13	TRBD1	TRBJ1-3	.	CASSLSLTRKGASGNTIYF	TGTGCCAGCAGCTTAAGTCTTACCCGGAAGGGGGCCTCTGGAAACACCATATATTTT
TRBV28	TRBD1	TRBJ1-2	.	CATSDRGNGYTF	TGTGCCACCTCGGACAGGGGCAATGGCTACACCTTC